What follows describes a single T cell receptor beta chain. What it recognizes is unknown. The sample originates from a study of T cell responses to AZD1222 COVID-19 vaccine. Germline-derived CDR1 and CDR2 are SGHNT and YYREEE (reference sequence). This CDR3 spans 15 amino acids. The V and J ends lost 3 bases and 0 bases respectively, with 10 bases between them. The assay was immunoSEQ multiplex PCR, and TCRdb's table has in-frame clones only and misses some. Of about 110,000 clones listed, 92% were seen once; the top ten hold more than 2%. Whole-study results and caveats: The donor group comprised mostly white British people and more females; the analysis possibly underestimated clonal diversity. Of the AZD1222 recipients, only five to seven were seropositive at baseline.

The TCR was taken from an adult who received the AZD1222 COVID-19 vaccine. The chain has TRBV5-4 and TRBJ2-1, with D tentatively TRBD1 or TRBD2 (5 bases each). The starting material was peripheral blood, obtained 28 days after the second AZD1222 dose. The CDR3 sequence: CASSWDGSSYNEQFF. The CDR3 DNA is TGTGCCAGCAGCTGGGACGGAAGCTCCTACAATGAGCAGTTCTTC.